This note documents a single TCR beta chain sequence. Its target is unknown. The entry originates in a study of cytomegalovirus exposure and HLA in healthy donors. Per the germline V gene, CDR1 is SGHRS and CDR2 is YFSETQ. This CDR3 is built from 18 residues. Unmatched junction bases numbered 10, after V lost 3 bases and J lost 3 bases. Use of 60 Vbeta and 13 Jbeta primers characterized the PCR. Per the authors' pipeline: The count from a later analysis was 79 million or so unique TCR beta chains, 9.5 million to 11 million of them shared. Using immunoSEQ multiplex PCR, the repertoire was profiled, and TCRdb retains in-frame clones only, with some absent. V, J and clone size reflect that table, while D and trimming were determined from the DNA. The sample lists approximately 170,000 clones, approximately 81% occurring once. Study-wide findings and caveats: It was reportedly the case that the classifier diagnosed cytomegalovirus status with high specificity and sensitivity. Most TCR sequences showed up rarely, but some public TCRs showed up in many donors. HLA alleles were associated with around 17,000 TCR beta sequences in a later analysis at 0.05 false discovery rate.

The TCR comes from a male donor in good health and CMV-seronegative. The material sequenced was PBMCs. V gene TRBV5-1 combines with J gene TRBJ2-7, with 15 positions matching TRBD2. The CDR3 DNA follows: TGCGCCAGCAGCTGGGGACTAGCGGGGGGCCTTGGGATCTACGAGCAGTACTTC. Residues: CASSWGLAGGLGIYEQYF.